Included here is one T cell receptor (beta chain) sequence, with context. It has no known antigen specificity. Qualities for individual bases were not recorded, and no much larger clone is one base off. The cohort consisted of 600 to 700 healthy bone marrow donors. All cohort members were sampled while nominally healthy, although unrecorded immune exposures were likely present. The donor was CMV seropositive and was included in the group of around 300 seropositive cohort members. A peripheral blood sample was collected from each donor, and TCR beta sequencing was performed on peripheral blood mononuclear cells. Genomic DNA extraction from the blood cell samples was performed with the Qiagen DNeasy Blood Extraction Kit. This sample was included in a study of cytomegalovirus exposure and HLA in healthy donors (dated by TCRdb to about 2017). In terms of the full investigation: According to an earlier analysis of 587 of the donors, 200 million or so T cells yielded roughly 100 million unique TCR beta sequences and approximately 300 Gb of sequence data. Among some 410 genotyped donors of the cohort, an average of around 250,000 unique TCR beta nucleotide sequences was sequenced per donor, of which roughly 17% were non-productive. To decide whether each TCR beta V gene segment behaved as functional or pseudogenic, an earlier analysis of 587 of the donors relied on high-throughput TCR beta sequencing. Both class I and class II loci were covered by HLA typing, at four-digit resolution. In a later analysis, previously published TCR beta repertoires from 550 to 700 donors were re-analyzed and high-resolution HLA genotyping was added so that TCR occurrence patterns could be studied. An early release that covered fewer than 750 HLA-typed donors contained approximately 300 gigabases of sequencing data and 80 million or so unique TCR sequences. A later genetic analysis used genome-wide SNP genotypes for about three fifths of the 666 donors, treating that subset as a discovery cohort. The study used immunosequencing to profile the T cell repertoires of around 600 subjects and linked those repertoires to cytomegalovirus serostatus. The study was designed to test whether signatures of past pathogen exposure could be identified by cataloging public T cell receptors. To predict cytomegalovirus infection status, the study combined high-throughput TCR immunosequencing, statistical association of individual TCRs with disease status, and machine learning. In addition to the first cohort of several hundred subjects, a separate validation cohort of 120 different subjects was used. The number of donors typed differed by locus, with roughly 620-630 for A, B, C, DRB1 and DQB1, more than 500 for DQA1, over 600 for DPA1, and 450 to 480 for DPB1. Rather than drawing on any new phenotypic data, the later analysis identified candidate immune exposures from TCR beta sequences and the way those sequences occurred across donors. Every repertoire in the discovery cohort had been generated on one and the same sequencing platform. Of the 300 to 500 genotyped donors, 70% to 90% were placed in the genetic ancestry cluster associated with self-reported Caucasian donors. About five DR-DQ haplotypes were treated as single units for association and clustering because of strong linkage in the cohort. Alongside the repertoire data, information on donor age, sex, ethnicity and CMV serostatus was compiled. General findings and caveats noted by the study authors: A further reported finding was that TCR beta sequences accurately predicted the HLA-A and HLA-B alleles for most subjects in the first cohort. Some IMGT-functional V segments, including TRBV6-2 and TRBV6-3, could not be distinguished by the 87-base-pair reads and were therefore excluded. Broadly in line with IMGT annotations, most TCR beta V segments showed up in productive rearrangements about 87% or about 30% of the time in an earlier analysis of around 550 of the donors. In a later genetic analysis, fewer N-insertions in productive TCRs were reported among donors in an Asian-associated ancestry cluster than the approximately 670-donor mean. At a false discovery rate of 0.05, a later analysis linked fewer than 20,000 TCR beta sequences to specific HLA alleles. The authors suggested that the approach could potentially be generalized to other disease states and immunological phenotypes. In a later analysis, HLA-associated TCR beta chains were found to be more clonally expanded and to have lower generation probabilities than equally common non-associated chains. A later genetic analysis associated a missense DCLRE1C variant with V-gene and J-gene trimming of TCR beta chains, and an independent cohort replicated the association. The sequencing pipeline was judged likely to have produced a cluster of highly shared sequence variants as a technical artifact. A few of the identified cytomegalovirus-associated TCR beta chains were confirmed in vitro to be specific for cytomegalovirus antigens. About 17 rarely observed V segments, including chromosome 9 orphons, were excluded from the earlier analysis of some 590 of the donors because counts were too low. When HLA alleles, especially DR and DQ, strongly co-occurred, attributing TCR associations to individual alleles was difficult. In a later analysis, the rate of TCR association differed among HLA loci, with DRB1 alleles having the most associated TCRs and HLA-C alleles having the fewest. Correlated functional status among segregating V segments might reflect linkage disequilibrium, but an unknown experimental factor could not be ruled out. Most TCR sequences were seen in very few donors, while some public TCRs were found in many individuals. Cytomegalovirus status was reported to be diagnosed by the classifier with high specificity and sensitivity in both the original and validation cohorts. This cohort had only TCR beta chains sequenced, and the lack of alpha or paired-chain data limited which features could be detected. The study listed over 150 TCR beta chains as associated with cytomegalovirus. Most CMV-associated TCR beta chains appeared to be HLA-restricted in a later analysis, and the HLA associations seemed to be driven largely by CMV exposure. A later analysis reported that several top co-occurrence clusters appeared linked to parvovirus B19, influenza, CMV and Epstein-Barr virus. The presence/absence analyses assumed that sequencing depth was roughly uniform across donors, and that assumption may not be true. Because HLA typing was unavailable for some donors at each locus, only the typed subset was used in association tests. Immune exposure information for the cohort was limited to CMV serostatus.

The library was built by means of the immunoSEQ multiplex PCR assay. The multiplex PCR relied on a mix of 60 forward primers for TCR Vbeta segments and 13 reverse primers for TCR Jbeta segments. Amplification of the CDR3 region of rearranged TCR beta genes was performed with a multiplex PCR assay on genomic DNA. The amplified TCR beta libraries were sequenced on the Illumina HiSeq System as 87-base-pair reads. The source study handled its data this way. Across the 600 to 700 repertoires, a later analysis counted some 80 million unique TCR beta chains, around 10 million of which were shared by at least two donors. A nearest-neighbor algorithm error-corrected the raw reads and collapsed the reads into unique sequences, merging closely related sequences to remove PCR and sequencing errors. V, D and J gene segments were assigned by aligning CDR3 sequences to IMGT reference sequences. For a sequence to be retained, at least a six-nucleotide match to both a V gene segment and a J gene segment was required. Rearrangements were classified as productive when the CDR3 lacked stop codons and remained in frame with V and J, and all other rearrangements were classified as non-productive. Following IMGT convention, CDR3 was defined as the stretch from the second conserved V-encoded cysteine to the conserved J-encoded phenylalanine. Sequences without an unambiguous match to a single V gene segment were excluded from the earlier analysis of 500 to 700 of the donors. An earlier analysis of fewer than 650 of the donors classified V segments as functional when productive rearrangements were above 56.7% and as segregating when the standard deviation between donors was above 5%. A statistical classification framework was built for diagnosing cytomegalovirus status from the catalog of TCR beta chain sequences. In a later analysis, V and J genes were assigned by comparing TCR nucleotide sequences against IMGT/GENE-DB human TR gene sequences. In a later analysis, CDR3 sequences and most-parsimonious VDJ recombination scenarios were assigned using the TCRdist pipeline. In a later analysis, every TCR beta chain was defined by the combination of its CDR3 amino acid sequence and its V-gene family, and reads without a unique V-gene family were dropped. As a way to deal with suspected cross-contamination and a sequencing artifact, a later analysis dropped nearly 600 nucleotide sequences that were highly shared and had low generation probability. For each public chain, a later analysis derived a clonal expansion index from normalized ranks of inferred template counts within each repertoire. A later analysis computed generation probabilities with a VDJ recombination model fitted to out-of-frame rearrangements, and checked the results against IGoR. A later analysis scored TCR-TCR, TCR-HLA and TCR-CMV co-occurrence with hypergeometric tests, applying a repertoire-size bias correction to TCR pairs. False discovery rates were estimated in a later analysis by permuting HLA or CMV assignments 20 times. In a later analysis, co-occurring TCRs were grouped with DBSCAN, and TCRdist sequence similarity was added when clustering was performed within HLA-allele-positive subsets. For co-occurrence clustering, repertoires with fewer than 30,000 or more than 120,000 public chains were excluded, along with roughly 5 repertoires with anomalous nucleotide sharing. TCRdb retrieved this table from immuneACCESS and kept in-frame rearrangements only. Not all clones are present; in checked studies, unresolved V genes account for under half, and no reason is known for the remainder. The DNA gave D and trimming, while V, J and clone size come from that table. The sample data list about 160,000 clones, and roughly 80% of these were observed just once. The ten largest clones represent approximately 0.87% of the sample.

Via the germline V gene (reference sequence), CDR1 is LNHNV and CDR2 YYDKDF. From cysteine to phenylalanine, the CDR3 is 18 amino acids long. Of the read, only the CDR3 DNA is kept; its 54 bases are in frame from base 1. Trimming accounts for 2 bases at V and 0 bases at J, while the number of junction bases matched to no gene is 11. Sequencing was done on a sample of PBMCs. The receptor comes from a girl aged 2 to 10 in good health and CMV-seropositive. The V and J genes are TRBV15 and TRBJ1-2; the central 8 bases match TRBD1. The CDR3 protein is CATSRRRPGQGANYGYTF. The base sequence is TGTGCCACCAGCAGAAGAAGACCCGGACAGGGAGCTAACTATGGCTACACCTTC.